This TCR beta chain is drawn from a study of glioma-infiltrating T cells. The CDR3 length is 14 residues. Trimming pared 5 bases from V and 6 bases from J, leaving 14 bases between. The germline V gene encodes CDR1 MDHEN and CDR2 SYDVKM. TCR alpha and beta CDR3 regions were amplified from RNA using iRepertoire nested multiplex PCR. TCRdb re-analysed the multiplex PCR reads in MiXCR, keeping a single row per CDR3 protein. Altogether around 170,000 distinct CDR3 sequences are present, more than 35% being singletons, with the ten largest covering roughly 5.5%. This clonotype was picked up many times. Its target is unknown. Regarding the study as a whole: CDR3 overlap between tissue and blood was very small. Tissue-blood divergence was below expectation in non-neoplastic patients, above in gliomas.

This chain joins TRBV28 and TRBJ1-5, with a possible D match to TRBD1 (5 bases). This sequence originates from a human donor with low-grade glioma or glioblastoma, undergoing nonglioma brain surgery, or in good health (not recorded which). Specimen: glioma tissue, nonneoplastic brain tissue, or PBMCs (not recorded which). The CDR3 loop reads CASSRQGVSQPQHF. The DNA of the CDR3 is TGTGCCAGCAGTCGGCAGGGTGTTAGTCAGCCCCAGCATTTT.